This T cell receptor beta chain is drawn from a study of T-cell reconstitution after alpha-beta-depleted transplantation in children. The TCRbeta library was prepared with unique molecular identifiers. TCRdb redid the calling of the PCR reads with MiXCR, one entry per CDR3 protein. The data show fewer than 550,000 distinct CDR3 sequences, 11% seen once. Germline assignment: CDR1 SEHNR and CDR2 FQNEAQ (reference sequence). V shed 1 base and J 3 bases; nucleotides not matched to a gene: 8. The CDR3 sequence is 17 residues long. The input for sequencing was PBMCs, mostly from graft donor cells, taken 180 days after TCRalphabeta/CD19-depleted stem cell transplant. This clonotype was obtained from a female patient between 2 and 15 years old who had a stem cell transplant for aplastic anemia, so the T cells may come from the graft donor. The rearrangement uses TRBV7-9 and TRBJ2-2; 7 bases match TRBD1. CDR3 region: CASSLEGARVYTGELFF. The CDR3 DNA is TGTGCCAGCAGCTTAGAGGGGGCGCGTGTCTACACCGGGGAGCTGTTTTTT.